The present TCR beta chain was sequenced within a study of T cells in narcolepsy. In its sample, this clone was seen once. The antigen is not known. Study observations and caveats: HCRT-specific and TRIB2-specific autoreactive clonotypes appeared among same-patient CSF and blood CD4+ clonotypes.

The germline gives CDR1 MNHNS, CDR2 SASEGT. V dropped 10 bases and J dropped 2; count of bases not matched to a gene: 7. CDR3 length: 14 residues. Assay used: immunoSEQ multiplex PCR; TCRdb lists only in-frame clones, some missing. Of 30,000 to 45,000 clones in the sample, approximately 85% were seen once. The clonotype was recovered from a human donor with narcolepsy. The V and J genes are TRBV6-1 and TRBJ2-2; 7 nucleotides agree with TRBD1. Sequencing input: CD45RA- memory CD4+ T cells from PBMCs. The CDR3 loop reads CATTNRGNTGELFF. The CDR3, as DNA: TGTGCCACTACTAACAGGGGTAACACCGGGGAGCTGTTTTTT.